This T cell receptor (beta chain) was found in a study of Graves' ophthalmopathy and Graves' hyperthyroidism. The CDR3 is 13 residues long. The germline gives CDR1 DFQATT, CDR2 SNEGSKA (reference sequence). Trimming pared 0 bases from V and 4 bases from J, leaving 9 bases between. TCR beta CDR3 amplification used RNA transcripts. RT-PCR in the first round used HTBI primers; a second-round multiplex PCR followed. A single record per CDR3 protein comes from TCRdb applying MiXCR to the multiplex PCR reads. Here the sample spans roughly 700,000 distinct CDR3 sequences, 40% being singletons. In donors with ophthalmopathy, activity was moderate-to-severe, with CAS ≥3, NOSPECS ≥4 and duration under 3 months. Researchers turned away patients with other autoimmune diseases, uncontrolled infections, pregnancy or lactation. Diagnostic conclusions were grounded in clinical symptoms, serum thyroxine, TRAb, thyroid ultrasound and orbital computed tomography.

Sequencing was carried out using peripheral blood. V and J are TRBV20-1 and TRBJ1-1; no firm D call. The source of this sequence is an adult man with Graves' ophthalmopathy. This chain's CDR3 is CSARDGAGTEAFF. CDR3 sequence (DNA): TGCAGTGCTAGAGATGGCGCGGGCACTGAAGCTTTCTTT.